The clone carrying this T cell receptor (beta chain) has at least ten counts. This sample is part of a study of human T cells and chemical hapten exposure. Study background: Mainly, slight library volume differences in the pool made TCR yields vary.

V shed 7 bases and J shed 5 bases, with 20 bases lying between them. CDR3 length: 15 amino acids. Germline V gene lookup returns CDR1 MNHNY and CDR2 SVGAGI (reference sequence). The library gave individual cDNA molecules unique molecular identifiers. TCRdb re-analysed the RACE reads in MiXCR, keeping a single row per CDR3 protein. The sample has approximately 57,000 distinct CDR3 sequences, over 7.5% seen once. Sample time point: patch test 1, 2 weeks after DPC sensitization. Treatment noted: therapeutic diphenylcyclopropenone sensitization with weekly scalp DPC. The V gene is TRBV6-6, the J gene TRBJ1-2; D is undetermined. Material: whole blood, obtained in connection with sensitization to the hapten diphenylcyclopropenone (DPC). The clonotype originates from a middle-aged woman with alopecia areata. Some clones in this sample may be carry-over from other donors' samples. The CDR3 DNA reads TGTGCCAGCATTGAAGGGAGAGGGTTTTCTTATGGCTACACCTTC. Translating gives CASIEGRGFSYGYTF.